This section outlines one TCR beta chain sequence together with its context. Its antigen has not been determined. The sample holds no much larger clone one base away, and base qualities are not on file. From the cysteine through the phenylalanine, the CDR3 covers 15 amino acids. Only the CDR3 part of the read is kept: 45 bases, read in frame from the first base. As encoded in the germline V gene, CDR1 is SGHTA while CDR2 is FQGNSA. Trimming removed 3 bases from V and 6 bases from J; the gene matches leave 4 bases unexplained. These data are taken from a study of T cell repertoires in cytomegalovirus infection (dated by TCRdb to about 2019). A note on the overall study: Recently identified HLA-C-restricted CMV epitopes, whose presentation resists viral immunomodulation, were targeted by peptide stimulations together with well-studied HLA-B-restricted epitopes. Donor HLA type was relevant to the analysis, as public TCR beta signatures indicated carriage of CMV infection together with the matching HLA type. Overall results and qualifications from the work: In both this cohort and an independent roughly 400-donor cohort, the cumulative frequency of public TCR beta family members distinguished carriers of CMV infection plus the relevant HLA type. The ex vivo response was dominated by HLA-C-restricted CMV-specific TCR beta clonotypes, and the single most frequent clonotype in two of eight donors was supplied by these HLA-C-restricted clonotypes.

This sample was sequenced with an Illumina HiSeq 1500. TCRdb ran its own pipeline on the public reads, namely fastp trimming at Q25 and MiXCR clone calling, and kept in-frame beta chains. Rows with one shared CDR3 protein collapse into an entry with the most common genes and DNA. The sample yields over 50,000 distinct CDR3 sequences; 20% were counted once. The ten largest clones capture 73% of the sample. Explained via the paper, the treatment or condition label denotes: in vitro stimulation with specific CMV peptide epitopes to enrich CMV-specific T cells. Recombination linked TRBV7-2 to TRBJ2-1; 11 of the junction bases match TRBD2. Specimen: CD8+ T cells from cultured PBMCs, collected from culture after CMV antigen stimulation. This receptor was identified in a human donor in good health (CMV status not recorded). Some clones in this sample may be carry-over from other donors' samples. The CDR3: CASSFSGGAANEQFF. At the DNA level, the sequence is TGTGCCAGCAGCTTTAGCGGGGGGGCGGCCAATGAGCAGTTCTTC.